Listed below are T cell receptor beta chains from one sample, sequenced in a study of OX40 agonist ivuxolimab in advanced cancers. Sequencing was performed with immunoSEQ multiplex PCR; in TCRdb, only in-frame clones are kept and a portion is missing. The data show 55,000 to 65,000 clones, 80% to 90% seen once. Material: CD4+ or CD8+ T cells sorted from blood, obtained in a trial of the OX40 agonist ivuxolimab. These receptors were collected from an adult with an advanced solid tumor such as melanoma, head and neck, liver or kidney cancer. The CDR3 runs from the conserved cysteine through the conserved F or W. Each record gives: J gene, D gene, V gene, clone size, CDR3 DNA, CDR3 protein. The D gene is left open where the match is weak. Size is stated for part of the rows, as once, few or many counts, or as a class when the clone is expanded.

j_call: TRBJ2-1
d_call: TRBD2
v_call: TRBV7-9
clone_size: NA
cdr3_nt: TGTGCCAGCAGCTTACCCACGGGGGGGAGCAATGAGCAGTTCTTC
cdr3_aa: CASSLPTGGSNEQFF

j_call: TRBJ1-2
d_call: TRBD1
v_call: TRBV4-2
clone_size: NA
cdr3_nt: TGTGCCAGCAGCCAAGATAGGGGACAGGGGGCTTGGGGCTACACCTTC
cdr3_aa: CASSQDRGQGAWGYTF

j_call: TRBJ1-4
d_call: TRBD1
v_call: TRBV27
clone_size: NA
cdr3_nt: TGTGCCAGCAGGATACAGGGGGCATCGAATGAAAAACTGTTTTTT
cdr3_aa: CASRIQGASNEKLFF

j_call: TRBJ2-3
d_call: NA
v_call: TRBV7-3
clone_size: NA
cdr3_nt: TGTGCCAGCAGCGCGGGACCCGGCGATACGCAGTATTTT
cdr3_aa: CASSAGPGDTQYF

j_call: TRBJ1-2
d_call: TRBD1
v_call: TRBV28
clone_size: NA
cdr3_nt: TGTGCCAGCAGTTTCCCAGGGGGCGGCTTCTGGGAGGGCTACACCTTC
cdr3_aa: CASSFPGGGFWEGYTF

j_call: TRBJ2-3
d_call: NA
v_call: TRBV7-3
clone_size: NA
cdr3_nt: TGTGCCAGCAGCTTAAGGCCCCGGCGGGATGGAGATACGCAGTATTTT
cdr3_aa: CASSLRPRRDGDTQYF

j_call: TRBJ1-1
d_call: NA
v_call: TRBV6-5
clone_size: NA
cdr3_nt: TGTGCCAGCCAAAGGGAGGGTGTTAGTGTAGCTTTCTTT
cdr3_aa: CASQREGVSVAFF

j_call: TRBJ2-3
d_call: TRBD2
v_call: TRBV18
clone_size: once
cdr3_nt: TGTGCCAGCTCACCACGTTCCCCGACTAGCGGGACCACAGATACGCAGTATTTT
cdr3_aa: CASSPRSPTSGTTDTQYF

j_call: TRBJ1-6
d_call: NA
v_call: TRBV28
clone_size: once
cdr3_nt: TGTGCCAGCAAACAGGTTAATTCACCCCTCCACTTT
cdr3_aa: CASKQVNSPLHF

j_call: TRBJ1-2
d_call: NA
v_call: TRBV5-6
clone_size: NA
cdr3_nt: TGTGCCAGCAGCTTGACTGGCTATGGCTACACCTTC
cdr3_aa: CASSLTGYGYTF

j_call: TRBJ2-2
d_call: NA
v_call: TRBV7-3
clone_size: NA
cdr3_nt: TGTGCCAGCAGCGTTAACGGAAGAAAGAACACCGGGGAGCTGTTTTTT
cdr3_aa: CASSVNGRKNTGELFF

j_call: TRBJ2-7
d_call: TRBD1
v_call: TRBV29-1
clone_size: NA
cdr3_nt: TGCAGCGTCAAAAGGACAGGGCCGGAACAGTACTTC
cdr3_aa: CSVKRTGPEQYF

j_call: TRBJ2-5
d_call: TRBD1
v_call: TRBV19
clone_size: NA
cdr3_nt: TGTGCCAGTAGTATTCGGGGACAGGGGGCGACCCAGTACTTC
cdr3_aa: CASSIRGQGATQYF

j_call: TRBJ2-7
d_call: TRBD2
v_call: TRBV5-1
clone_size: NA
cdr3_nt: TGCGCCAGCTACCCCGGGACTAGCAACTACGAGCAGTACTTC
cdr3_aa: CASYPGTSNYEQYF

j_call: TRBJ1-5
d_call: NA
v_call: TRBV7-2
clone_size: NA
cdr3_nt: TGTGCCAGCAGCTTCCAGGGTCCGCAGCCCCAGCATTTT
cdr3_aa: CASSFQGPQPQHF

j_call: TRBJ1-5
d_call: NA
v_call: TRBV5-6
clone_size: NA
cdr3_nt: TGTGCCAGCAGCTTGGTGGGGCGCGGTCAGCCCCAGCATTTT
cdr3_aa: CASSLVGRGQPQHF

j_call: TRBJ1-5
d_call: NA
v_call: TRBV23-1
clone_size: NA
cdr3_nt: TGCGCCACCACGGGGATCGACAGTCAGCCCCAGCATTTT
cdr3_aa: CATTGIDSQPQHF

j_call: TRBJ2-3
d_call: TRBD1
v_call: TRBV29-1
clone_size: NA
cdr3_nt: TGCAGCGTTGCTCGGGACAGGGCCATCACAGATACGCAGTATTTT
cdr3_aa: CSVARDRAITDTQYF

j_call: TRBJ2-3
d_call: NA
v_call: TRBV9
clone_size: NA
cdr3_nt: TGTGCCAGCAGCGTCTCGAGCGGCCTCACAGATACGCAGTATTTT
cdr3_aa: CASSVSSGLTDTQYF

j_call: TRBJ2-5
d_call: NA
v_call: TRBV7-2
clone_size: NA
cdr3_nt: TGTGCCAGCAGCTTAGCCGGCCCAAGGGAGACCCAGTACTTC
cdr3_aa: CASSLAGPRETQYF

j_call: TRBJ2-5
d_call: TRBD2
v_call: TRBV5-4
clone_size: NA
cdr3_nt: TGTGCCAGCAGCTTTCTAGCGGGAAGTGGAGAGACCCAGTACTTC
cdr3_aa: CASSFLAGSGETQYF

j_call: TRBJ2-7
d_call: TRBD2
v_call: TRBV18
clone_size: once
cdr3_nt: TGTGCCAGCTCCGGGACTAGCGCCTTCGAGCAGTACTTC
cdr3_aa: CASSGTSAFEQYF

j_call: TRBJ2-1
d_call: NA
v_call: TRBV11-3
clone_size: NA
cdr3_nt: TGTGCCAGCAGCCAAGGGGACTGGGGGTCGGGTGAGCAGTTCTTC
cdr3_aa: CASSQGDWGSGEQFF

j_call: TRBJ2-5
d_call: NA
v_call: TRBV5-1
clone_size: NA
cdr3_nt: TGCGCCAGCAGCTTGCAGGGGATCCAAGAGACCCAGTACTTC
cdr3_aa: CASSLQGIQETQYF

j_call: TRBJ2-1
d_call: TRBD2
v_call: TRBV6-5
clone_size: NA
cdr3_nt: TGTGCCAGCAGCCCCTCGAGCGGGAGGGCCAATGAGCAGTTCTTC
cdr3_aa: CASSPSSGRANEQFF

j_call: TRBJ1-5
d_call: NA
v_call: TRBV19
clone_size: NA
cdr3_nt: TGTGCCAGTAGTGGCCGGCAGACAAATCAGCCCCAGCATTTT
cdr3_aa: CASSGRQTNQPQHF

j_call: TRBJ1-1
d_call: NA
v_call: TRBV19
clone_size: NA
cdr3_nt: TGTGCCAGTAATACCCGGGCAGGGGTAGCTTTCTTT
cdr3_aa: CASNTRAGVAFF

j_call: TRBJ2-2
d_call: NA
v_call: TRBV7-9
clone_size: NA
cdr3_nt: TGTGCCAGCAGCTTAGAGGCCACCGGGGAGCTGTTTTTT
cdr3_aa: CASSLEATGELFF

j_call: TRBJ2-5
d_call: TRBD2
v_call: TRBV4-1
clone_size: NA
cdr3_nt: TGCGCCAGCAGCCAAGATAGGTTCTCTAGCGGGACGGCGCGGGAGACCCAGTACTTC
cdr3_aa: CASSQDRFSSGTARETQYF

j_call: TRBJ2-7
d_call: NA
v_call: TRBV2
clone_size: NA
cdr3_nt: TGTGCCAGCACCACCCAACTAGCATCCTACGAGCAGTACTTC
cdr3_aa: CASTTQLASYEQYF

j_call: TRBJ1-4
d_call: NA
v_call: TRBV28
clone_size: NA
cdr3_nt: TGTGCCAGCAGTACCTGGGGGCGTAGTAATGAAAAACTGTTTTTT
cdr3_aa: CASSTWGRSNEKLFF

j_call: TRBJ2-2
d_call: TRBD2
v_call: TRBV19
clone_size: once
cdr3_nt: TGTGCCAGTAGTTGGACTAGCGGGAGGGTGGAGCTGTTTTTT
cdr3_aa: CASSWTSGRVELFF

j_call: TRBJ2-2
d_call: NA
v_call: TRBV14
clone_size: NA
cdr3_nt: TGTGCCAGCAGCCAAGGAATTCTCCTCGGGGAGCTGTTTTTT
cdr3_aa: CASSQGILLGELFF

j_call: TRBJ2-7
d_call: NA
v_call: TRBV11-2
clone_size: NA
cdr3_nt: TGTGCCAGCAGCACCTTCCCTATTAACGAGCAGTACTTC
cdr3_aa: CASSTFPINEQYF

j_call: TRBJ2-7
d_call: TRBD2
v_call: TRBV9
clone_size: NA
cdr3_nt: TGTGCCAGCAGCGTCTCCGGGACTACCTCCTACGAGCAGTACTTC
cdr3_aa: CASSVSGTTSYEQYF